Below, 21 T cell receptor beta chains from the same sample are listed, as sequenced in a study of shared clonotypes between healthy human individuals. The repertoire was sequenced with immunoSEQ multiplex PCR; TCRdb's copy has only in-frame clones and lacks some. The data hold 2 million to 2.5 million clones, with 85% to 95% observed a single time. Sequencing input: naive CD4+ T cells sorted from blood. Indicated subset: CD45RA+ positively selected. Receptor source: a young man in good health.

This chain links TRBV5-1 with TRBJ2-2; 13 bases match TRBD2. With 4 bases clipped from V and 6 bases from J, the junction kept 6 bases outside the gene matches. Germline loops: CDR1 SGHRS, CDR2 YFSETQ. This CDR3 is 16 amino acids long. Here the CDR3 DNA reads TGCGCCAGCAGCGGACTAGCGGGAGACGTTGCCGGGGAGCTGTTTTTT. Amino acid sequence: CASSGLAGDVAGELFF. Full variable domain (remainder filled in from reference TRBV5-1 and TRBJ2-2): KAGVTQTPRYLIKTRGQQVTLSCSPISGHRSVSWYQQTPGQGLQFLFEYFSETQRNKGNFPGRFSGRQFSNSRSEMNVSTLELGDSALYLCASSGLAGDVAGELFFGEGSRLTVL.

V is TRBV6-5 and J is TRBJ1-5; TRBD1 aligns across 10 bases. This CDR3 spans 15 amino acids. Germline values: CDR1 MNHEY, CDR2 SVGAGI. The V and J ends lost 5 bases and 6 bases, in that order; junction bases with no gene match: 7. CDR3 loop: CASSPGTGDSQPQHF. For the CDR3, the DNA is TGTGCCAGCAGTCCCGGGACAGGGGATAGTCAGCCCCAGCATTTT.

For this clone: Other DNA variants within this sample encode the same CDR3. The V gene is TRBV18, the J gene TRBJ1-3; 7 bases match TRBD1. Germline CDR1 KGHSH, CDR2 LQKENI. The CDR3 has 15 amino acids. The V gene end was trimmed by 3 bases and the J gene end by 0 bases; junction bases not matched to a gene: 2. DNA for the CDR3: TGTGCCAGCTCACCCGGGACAGACTCTGGAAACACCATATATTTT. Translation gives CASSPGTDSGNTIYF. The full variable domain, its missing parts supplied by reference TRBV18 and TRBJ1-3, is NAGVMQNPRHLVRRRGQEARLRCSPMKGHSHVYWYRQLPEEGLKFMVYLQKENIIDESGMPKERFSAEFPKEGPSILRIQQVVRGDSAAYFCASSPGTDSGNTIYFGEGSWLTVV.

The J gene is TRBJ2-2, the V gene TRBV6-1; D ambiguous. The ends were cut back, 1 base at V and 6 bases at J, with 12 bases in the middle. The CDR3 consists of 15 residues. CDR1 is MNHNS and CDR2 is SASEGT in the germline V gene. In DNA form, the CDR3 reads TGTGCCAGCAGTGAAGTAAAAGGGTTCTCCGGGGAGCTGTTTTTT. It codes for CASSEVKGFSGELFF.

Note on this clone: Distinct nucleotide sequences in the sample also encode this CDR3. The chain is built from TRBV5-1 and TRBJ2-5; no clear D gene. The CDR3 is 15 amino acids. Germline V gives CDR1 SGHRS, CDR2 YFSETQ. Between the trimmed V and J ends, which lost 0 bases and 2 bases, there was a span of 11 bases. CDR3 sequence (DNA): TGCGCCAGCAGCTTGGCCGCAGCAATACAAGAGACCCAGTACTTC. This encodes CASSLAAAIQETQYF.

To note about this clone: A much larger clone differs from this one at a single base, so this may be a read error. The sample carries other DNA sequences with the same CDR3. The gene calls are TRBV5-6 and TRBJ1-1, with 7 nucleotides matching TRBD1. Germline loops: CDR1 SGHDT, CDR2 YYEEEE. Losses at the gene ends were 5 bases for V and 0 bases for J; bases not matched to a gene: 1. There are 13 residues in the CDR3. CDR3 sequence (DNA): TGTGCCAGCAGGGGACAGATGAACACTGAAGCTTTCTTT. This translates into CASRGQMNTEAFF.

The chain combines TRBV2 with TRBJ2-7, with a possible D match to TRBD1 (6 bases). The germline gives CDR1 SNHLY, CDR2 FYNNEI. Between the trimmed V and J ends, which lost 3 bases and 3 bases, there was a span of 12 bases. The CDR3 contains 14 residues. The CDR3 DNA reads as TGTGCCAGCAGTGACGCGACAGGACTCTACGAGCAGTACTTC. Protein: CASSDATGLYEQYF.

The chain has TRBV28 and TRBJ1-5; D may be TRBD1 (5 bases). The CDR3 contains 14 residues. The germline CDR1 and CDR2 sequences are MDHEN and SYDVKM. V was trimmed by 5 bases and J by 4 bases, leaving 12 bases between them. The CDR3 reads CASSLGATNQPQHF. The CDR3 DNA sequence: TGTGCCAGCAGTCTAGGGGCAACTAATCAGCCCCAGCATTTT. Filled out from reference TRBV28 and TRBJ1-5, the complete variable domain reads DVKVTQSSRYLVKRTGEKVFLECVQDMDHENMFWYRQDPGLGLRLIYFSYDVKMKEKGDIPEGYSVSREKKERFSLILESASTNQTSMYLCASSLGATNQPQHFGDGTRLSIL.

The chain links TRBV10-3 to TRBJ2-7; the match to TRBD1 covers 7 bases. The CDR3 is 14 amino acids. The germline CDR1 and CDR2 sequences are ENHRY and SYGVKD. V was clipped by 4 bases and J by 3 bases; unmatched bases: 6. CDR3 sequence (DNA): TGTGCCATCAGTGGATGGGACAGTGACTACGAGCAGTACTTC. Translated: CAISGWDSDYEQYF.

V and J are TRBV7-2 and TRBJ2-7; TRBD1 matches at 8 bases. CDR3 length: 18 residues. Per the germline V gene, CDR1 is SGHTA and CDR2 is FQGNSA. V gave up 5 bases and J gave up 0 bases; unmatched junction bases: 15. CDR3 protein: CASSQQATGVPSSYEQYF. Here the CDR3 DNA reads TGTGCCAGCAGCCAACAGGCGACAGGGGTCCCGAGCTCCTACGAGCAGTACTTC.

Comments on this clone: A read error is possible here, since a much larger clone lies one base away. Other DNA sequences of this sample code for an identical CDR3. The V gene is TRBV6-1, the J gene TRBJ1-5, with 8 bases aligning to TRBD1. Germline loops: CDR1 MNHNS, CDR2 SASEGT. The CDR3 extends over 13 amino acids. Trimming removed 6 bases from V and 6 bases from J; junction bases left unmatched: 4. CDR3: CASSTTGGQPQHF. The CDR3, as DNA: TGTGCCAGCAGCACCACAGGGGGTCAGCCCCAGCATTTT.

Remarks on this clone: Distinct nucleotide sequences in the sample also encode this CDR3. The CDR3 coding sequence is TGTGCCTGGAGTGGGGACAGCCCCTACGAGCAGTACTTC. Encoded protein: CAWSGDSPYEQYF. The genes are TRBV30 and TRBJ2-7, with 7 bases lining up with TRBD1. Germline V gene data show CDR1 as GTSNPN and CDR2 as SVGIG (reference sequence). This CDR3 is 13 amino acids long. V lost 1 base, J lost 2 bases, and 2 bases stayed unmatched.

The chain links TRBV19 to TRBJ2-1; 8 bases agree with TRBD2. Trimming cost V 10 bases and J 12 bases; bases outside gene matches: 17. The CDR3 sequence is 14 residues long. Germline CDR1 reads LNHDA; CDR2 reads SQIVND (reference sequence). This CDR3 reads CATSGGLKGERQFF. The CDR3 DNA reads TGTGCCACCAGCGGGGGACTGAAGGGTGAACGGCAGTTCTTC.

As concerns this clone: A much larger clonotype is one base distant, so this may be a read error. Other DNA sequences in the same sample also yield this CDR3. This chain links TRBV6-1 with TRBJ1-1; D gene ambiguous. Germline CDR1 is MNHNS and CDR2 is SASEGT. The germline V and J ends were trimmed by 5 bases and 1 base, with 2 bases remaining between them. This CDR3 has 11 residues. This CDR3 reads CASSKNTEAFF. The CDR3 bases are TGTGCCAGCAGTAAGAACACTGAAGCTTTCTTT.

This chain connects TRBV10-3 to TRBJ2-5; possible D gene TRBD2, 6 bases. The CDR3 runs to 14 residues. V lost 3 bases and J lost 2, with 10 bases in between. Germline assignment: CDR1 ENHRY and CDR2 SYGVKD. The CDR3 nucleotides are TGTGCCATCAGTGATTTGGGGGGACAAGAGACCCAGTACTTC. This translates into CAISDLGGQETQYF.

Points on this clone: This CDR3 is also generated by other DNA sequences in the sample. This chain uses TRBV5-4 with TRBJ1-5; TRBD1 aligns across 9 bases. J gave up 2 bases and V 0 bases, and 0 bases lay outside the gene matches. The CDR3 consists of 15 residues. The germline V gene encodes CDR1 SGHNT and CDR2 YYREEE (reference sequence). CDR3 sequence (DNA): TGTGCCAGCAGCTTGGACAGGGGGCGCAATCAGCCCCAGCATTTT. Its translation: CASSLDRGRNQPQHF.

The V gene is TRBV18, the J gene TRBJ2-4, with a weak D call TRBD2 (5 bases). From germline, CDR1 is KGHSH and CDR2 LQKENI. V was pared by 1 base and J by 1 base, with 5 bases between. The CDR3 runs 14 residues. As DNA, the CDR3 is TGTGCCAGCTCACCACAGCGGGCCAAAAACATTCAGTACTTC. This gives the protein CASSPQRAKNIQYF.

In DNA form, the CDR3 reads TGTGCCAGCTCGCGTTCCGGAGGAGCCGGCTACACCTTC. It specifies CASSRSGGAGYTF. The chain is built from TRBV27 and TRBJ1-2, with D unresolved. This CDR3 region has 13 residues. Germline V CDR1 and CDR2: MNHEY, SMNVEV (reference sequence). Trimming cost V 8 bases and J 8 bases, with 18 bases left between them.

This chain uses TRBV5-1 with TRBJ1-1; a possible D gene is TRBD1 (6 bases). V was shortened by 4 bases and J by 1 base, with 20 bases between the two germline ends. The CDR3 length is 17 residues. CDR1 is SGHRS and CDR2 is YFSETQ in the germline V gene. The CDR3 region has the DNA TGCGCCAGCAGCGGAACCGGAGGGGGGCTAGGGAACACTGAAGCTTTCTTT. Its translation: CASSGTGGGLGNTEAFF.

The chain recombines TRBV4-2 with TRBJ2-3; D may correspond to TRBD1 or TRBD2 (5 bases each). This CDR3 region has 15 residues. The germline V gene has CDR1 LGHNA and CDR2 YNFKEQ. The V and J ends lost 4 bases and 6 bases respectively, with 17 bases between them. The CDR3 DNA reads TGTGCCAGCAGCCGGGACCCCTCGGGTACCGATACGCAGTATTTT. It yields the protein CASSRDPSGTDTQYF.

The V call is TRBV5-1, the J call TRBJ1-2; the D gene is possibly TRBD1 (6 bases). This CDR3 contains 15 residues. Trimming took off 3 bases at V and 7 bases at J, with 19 bases between the two ends. Germline V gene sequence: CDR1 SGHRS, CDR2 YFSETQ. Written as DNA, the CDR3 is TGCGCCAGCAGCTCCACAGGGCTTTATGGTGGTGGCTACACCTTC. As protein: CASSSTGLYGGGYTF. The variable domain in full, completed from reference TRBV5-1 and TRBJ1-2, reads KAGVTQTPRYLIKTRGQQVTLSCSPISGHRSVSWYQQTPGQGLQFLFEYFSETQRNKGNFPGRFSGRQFSNSRSEMNVSTLELGDSALYLCASSSTGLYGGGYTFGSGTRLTVV.